This T cell receptor (beta chain) was captured in a study of early T cells in non-severe SARS-CoV-2 infection. Study as a whole: Chains stayed unpaired after sequencing of bulk RNA from unsorted whole blood.

In germline, CDR1 is DFQATT, CDR2 SNEGSKA (reference sequence). Trimming removed 1 base from V and 4 bases from J; junction bases left unmatched: 4. The length of the CDR3 is 14 residues. This clonotype was recorded at least ten times. Its antigen remains unidentified. Study outcomes and limitations: Anti-spike CD8 specificities were favored by VDJdb matching, whose results missed private and CD4 specificities.

Unique molecular identifiers were affixed to single, distinct cDNA molecules. TCRdb independently ran MiXCR on the 5' RACE reads; one entry per CDR3 protein. This table holds approximately 70,000 distinct CDR3 sequences, roughly an eighth found once. The V gene is TRBV20-1, the J gene TRBJ1-1; TRBD1 agrees at 9 bases. The sequenced sample was whole blood. This TCR was sampled from an adult who was a healthcare worker with PCR-confirmed SARS-CoV-2 infection or an uninfected control (not recorded which). The DNA of the CDR3 is TGCAGTGCTAGAGTAGGGGACAGGGCCACTGAAGCTTTCTTT. Its translation: CSARVGDRATEAFF.